These 20 T cell receptor beta chains share one sample of origin, sequenced in a study of regulatory T cells in long-lasting Graves disease. With iRepertoire HTBI primers and Arm-PCR of CDR3 regions, TCR beta libraries were built. A single record per CDR3 protein comes from TCRdb applying MiXCR to the multiplex PCR reads. The sample has around 250,000 distinct CDR3 sequences; 18% are singletons. Described time point: newly diagnosed GD, antithyroid drugs for less than 3 months. PBMC-derived RNA was used for the TCR library. Another study also made use of these data, one on T cells in Graves' hyperthyroidism and ophthalmopathy.

The material was peripheral blood mononuclear cells (PBMCs), obtained at new diagnosis, from a patient treated with antithyroid drugs. Source of these receptors: a woman in her twenties or thirties with Graves disease.

Many counts were recorded for this clonotype. The V and J genes are TRBV7-8 and TRBJ1-5; D is undetermined. The CDR3 runs 16 residues. Per the germline V gene, CDR1 is SGHVS and CDR2 is FQNEAQ. V lost 1 base to trimming and J lost 0 bases, with 10 bases between them. The CDR3: CASSLERHLSNQPQHF. In DNA form, the CDR3 reads TGTGCCAGCAGCTTAGAGCGCCACCTTAGCAATCAGCCCCAGCATTTT. Variable domain in full (rest from reference TRBV7-8 and TRBJ1-5): GAGVSQSPRYKVAKRGQDVALRCDPISGHVSLFWYQQALGQGPEFLTYFQNEAQLDKSGLPSDRFFAERPEGSVSTLKIQRTQQEDSAVYLCASSLERHLSNQPQHFGDGTRLSIL.

The sample holds a few counts of this clonotype. The chain combines TRBV6-6 with TRBJ2-7; D not certain. The germline V gene has CDR1 MNHNY and CDR2 SVGAGI (reference sequence). This CDR3 contains 16 residues. Trimming pared 0 bases from V and 3 bases from J, leaving 15 bases between. In nucleotides, the CDR3 is TGTGCCAGCAGTTACTCGCCCCGGTCCAGAAGCTACGAGCAGTACTTC. It is translated as CASSYSPRSRSYEQYF.

The table lists this clonotype with a few counts. The J gene is TRBJ1-3, the V gene TRBV5-1, with TRBD1 matching 8 bases. Germline V gene sequence: CDR1 SGHRS, CDR2 YFSETQ. The CDR3 runs 16 residues. Losses at the gene ends were 2 bases for V and 1 base for J; bases not matched to a gene: 5. CDR3 amino acids: CASSLVWTGSGNTIYF. In DNA form, the CDR3 reads TGCGCCAGCAGCTTAGTCTGGACAGGGTCTGGAAACACCATATATTTT.

The chain uses TRBV29-1 and TRBJ1-2, with no clear D. Germline loops: CDR1 SQVTM, CDR2 ANQGSEA. V was trimmed by 5 bases and J by 5 bases, leaving 9 bases between them. The length of the CDR3 is 11 residues. The chain's CDR3 is CSVQPAYGYTF. The CDR3 nucleotides are TGCAGCGTTCAACCCGCGTATGGCTACACCTTC.

This clonotype appeared many times. The gene calls are TRBV5-1 and TRBJ2-5, with a weak D call TRBD2 (5 bases). The CDR3 extends over 15 amino acids. Germline CDR1 is SGHRS and CDR2 is YFSETQ. V gave up 1 base and J gave up 0 bases, with 10 bases separating them. This chain's CDR3 is CASSLLGLYQETQYF. CDR3 in DNA: TGCGCCAGCAGCTTGCTAGGACTGTACCAAGAGACCCAGTACTTC.

The sample holds a few counts of this clonotype. This chain links TRBV9 with TRBJ1-4, with TRBD1 matching over 7 bases. With 4 bases clipped from V and 0 bases from J, the junction kept 12 bases outside the gene matches. This CDR3 has 18 amino acids. Germline CDR1 and CDR2: SGDLS and YYNGEE. The CDR3 DNA follows: TGTGCCAGCAGCTTGAGAGGGGGCGAGGCCACAACTAATGAAAAACTGTTTTTT. It is translated as CASSLRGGEATTNEKLFF.

J is TRBJ2-2 and V is TRBV7-8, with a weak D call TRBD1 (5 bases). The CDR3 totals 13 residues. Trimming left V 9 bases short and J 4 bases short, with 12 bases between. The V gene's germline CDR1 is SGHVS and CDR2 FQNEAQ. The CDR3 DNA sequence: TGTGCCAGTCCGCACAGGCTCACCGGGGAGCTGTTTTTT. Translation gives CASPHRLTGELFF. Supplemented by reference TRBV7-8 and TRBJ2-2, the full variable domain reads GAGVSQSPRYKVAKRGQDVALRCDPISGHVSLFWYQQALGQGPEFLTYFQNEAQLDKSGLPSDRFFAERPEGSVSTLKIQRTQQEDSAVYLCASPHRLTGELFFGEGSRLTVL.

The chain has TRBV4-2 and TRBJ2-7; 10 nucleotides agree with TRBD1. Germline values: CDR1 LGHNA, CDR2 YNFKEQ. V lost 1 base, J lost 6 bases, and 6 bases stayed unmatched. This CDR3 spans 15 amino acids. The CDR3 sequence is CASSQVGTGVAEQYF. The CDR3 DNA is TGTGCCAGCAGCCAAGTCGGGACAGGGGTAGCCGAGCAGTACTTC.

In this sample, this clonotype turned up many times. V usage is TRBV12-3 or TRBV12-4 and J usage is TRBJ1-5; unclear D gene. V dropped 0 bases and J dropped 4 bases, with 16 bases sitting between them. There are 17 residues in the CDR3. The CDR3 is CASSLALSLQPNQPQHF. DNA of the CDR3: TGTGCCAGCAGTTTAGCGCTTTCCCTACAACCTAATCAGCCCCAGCATTTT.

This clonotype has ten or more counts. The gene calls are TRBV20-1 and TRBJ2-1, with D perhaps matching TRBD1 (6 bases). Trimming took 3 bases from V and 4 from J, leaving 10 bases between them. CDR1 is DFQATT and CDR2 is SNEGSKA in the germline V gene (reference sequence). The CDR3 is 13 residues long. The CDR3: CSASGTIYNEQFF. CDR3 DNA sequence: TGCAGTGCTAGTGGGACAATATACAATGAGCAGTTCTTC.

The rearrangement joins TRBV15 to TRBJ1-4; no reliable D call. The CDR3 runs to 16 residues. Germline CDR1 reads LNHNV; CDR2 reads YYDKDF (reference sequence). The V end lost 0 bases, the J end lost 8 bases, and 16 bases lay between the germline ends. Written as DNA, the CDR3 is TGTGCCACCAGCAGAGACCCCACAAGGCGGAAAGAAAAACTGTTTTTT. It encodes CATSRDPTRRKEKLFF. Complete variable domain (other parts from reference TRBV15 and TRBJ1-4): DAMVIQNPRYQVTQFGKPVTLSCSQTLNHNVMYWYQQKSSQAPKLLFHYYDKDFNNEADTPDNFQSRRPNTSFCFLDIRSPGLGDTAMYLCATSRDPTRRKEKLFFGSGTQLSVL.

This clonotype has at least ten counts. This rearrangement joins TRBV12-3 or TRBV12-4 to TRBJ1-2; 7 nucleotides match TRBD1. The trim removed 7 bases at V and 3 bases at J, leaving 5 bases unmatched. CDR3 length equals 13 residues. The CDR3 protein is CASTTGQYYGYTF. The CDR3 DNA sequence: TGTGCCAGCACCACGGGACAGTACTATGGCTACACCTTC.

This clonotype has at least ten counts. The V call is TRBV5-5, the J call TRBJ2-1; 9 positions match TRBD2. The germline V gene has CDR1 SGHKS and CDR2 YYEKEE (reference sequence). This CDR3 is built from 15 residues. V lost 0 bases and J lost 7; bases outside the gene matches: 5. Written as DNA, the CDR3 is TGTGCCAGCAGCTTGGAGAGCGGGGGGACGAATGAGCAGTTCTTC. Its protein is CASSLESGGTNEQFF.

This clonotype has only a few counts. This chain links TRBV14 with TRBJ1-1, with D possibly being TRBD1 (5 bases). The CDR3 length is 14 residues. Trimming stripped 4 bases from V and 2 bases from J, with 11 bases between. Looked up from germline, CDR1 is SGHDN and CDR2 is FVKESK. The CDR3 DNA follows: TGTGCCAGCAGCCTGGGACGGGTTAACACTGAAGCTTTCTTT. Its translation: CASSLGRVNTEAFF.

About this clonotype itself: This may come from a read error, since a much larger clone is one base off. The chain combines TRBV7-9 with TRBJ1-4; no reliable D call. Germline loops: CDR1 SEHNR, CDR2 FQNEAQ (reference sequence). The CDR3 has 12 amino acids. V lost 4 bases and J lost 8, with 8 bases in between. CDR3 sequence reads: CASSSPAEKLFF. The CDR3 nucleotides are TGTGCCAGCAGCTCCCCCGCCGAAAAACTGTTTTTT. The whole variable domain, filled in from reference TRBV7-9 and TRBJ1-4, reads DTGVSQNPRHKITKRGQNVTFRCDPISEHNRLYWYRQTLGQGPEFLTYFQNEAQLEKSRLLSDRFSAERPKGSFSTLEIQRTEQGDSAMYLCASSSPAEKLFFGSGTQLSVL.

This clonotype was observed at least ten times. The V gene is TRBV7-2, the J gene TRBJ2-1, with D possibly TRBD1 on 6 matching bases. Trimming stripped 7 bases from V and 5 bases from J, with 15 bases between. The CDR3 contains 14 residues. CDR1 is SGHTA and CDR2 is FQGNSA in the germline V gene. The CDR3 DNA sequence: TGTGCCAGCACCTCGATACAGGGACACAATGAGCAGTTCTTC. Its protein product is CASTSIQGHNEQFF.

This clonotype has at least ten counts. The J gene is TRBJ1-2, the V gene TRBV27; 7 positions match TRBD1. Germline assignment: CDR1 MNHEY and CDR2 SMNVEV (reference sequence). The CDR3 runs to 16 residues. V dropped 4 bases and J dropped 1; count of bases not matched to a gene: 9. The CDR3 DNA reads as TGTGCCAGCAGTTACTTCACAGGGGCGATTAACTATGGCTACACCTTC. Translation: CASSYFTGAINYGYTF.

The sample holds many counts of this clonotype. The chain couples TRBV12-3 or TRBV12-4 to TRBJ1-1, with unresolved D. The CDR3 is 13 residues long. The ends were cut back, 6 bases at V and 2 bases at J, with 10 bases in the middle. The CDR3 protein is CASSLNGNTEAFF. CDR3 coding DNA: TGTGCCAGCAGCTTAAATGGAAACACTGAAGCTTTCTTT.

This clonotype was picked up one time. The rearrangement uses TRBV7-2 and TRBJ2-5; 11 bases match TRBD2. Germline loops: CDR1 SGHTA, CDR2 FQGNSA. CDR3 length: 15 residues. V was pared by 5 bases and J by 1 base, with 3 bases of the junction left unmatched. CDR3: CASSPGLAVQETQYF. CDR3 sequence (DNA): TGTGCCAGCAGCCCGGGACTAGCGGTCCAAGAGACCCAGTACTTC.

This clonotype was recorded at least ten times. The chain joins TRBV20-1 to TRBJ1-3; tentative D call: TRBD1 (6 bases). This CDR3 comprises 13 residues. The germline V gene has CDR1 DFQATT and CDR2 SNEGSKA (reference sequence). V lost 3 bases and J 2 bases, leaving 8 bases between the germline ends. CDR3 sequence (DNA): TGCAGTGCTAGGGACAGCCCTGGAAACACCATATATTTT. Protein sequence: CSARDSPGNTIYF.